This TCR beta chain was recovered during a study of shared clonotypes between healthy human individuals. Study-wide results and caveats: Between a few donors, naive CD4 clonotypes were shared at a level of roughly 5.5%.

Clones were sequenced by immunoSEQ multiplex PCR, and TCRdb holds only the in-frame ones, with some missing. The sample consists of 2 million to 2.5 million clones, roughly 91% of them appearing once. The naive CD8 population came from CD45RO-negative cells selected for CCR7, without terminally differentiated effector memory CD45RA+ cells. CDR1 MGHRA and CDR2 YSYEKL come from the germline V gene. This CDR3 comprises 15 residues. With 4 bases removed from V and 0 bases from J, the gap between germline ends came to 10 bases. With respect to this clone: What it recognizes is unknown.

This chain joins TRBV4-1 and TRBJ1-5; no firm D call. The TCR originated in a young man in good health. Some clones in this sample may be carry-over from other donors' samples. Input material: naive CD8+ T cells from PBMCs. The CDR3 DNA is TGCGCCAGCAGCCTACAGAGGTTTAGCAATCAGCCCCAGCATTTT. Protein product: CASSLQRFSNQPQHF.